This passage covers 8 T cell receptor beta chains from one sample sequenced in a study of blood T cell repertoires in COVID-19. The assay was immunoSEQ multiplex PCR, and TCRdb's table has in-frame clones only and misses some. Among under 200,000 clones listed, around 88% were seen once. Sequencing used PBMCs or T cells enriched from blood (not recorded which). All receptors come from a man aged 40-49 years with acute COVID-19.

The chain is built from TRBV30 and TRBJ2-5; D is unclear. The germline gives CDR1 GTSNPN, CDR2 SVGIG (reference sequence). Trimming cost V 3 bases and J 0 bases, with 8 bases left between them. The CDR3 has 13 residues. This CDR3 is CAWSPGYQETQYF. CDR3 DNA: TGTGCCTGGAGCCCAGGATACCAAGAGACCCAGTACTTC.

In DNA, the CDR3 is TGCAGCGTTGGGACCGCCTGGACAGCTGAAGGCTACACCTTC. Translation: CSVGTAWTAEGYTF. V is TRBV29-1 and J is TRBJ1-2; possible D gene TRBD1, 6 bases. Germline values: CDR1 SQVTM, CDR2 ANQGSEA. V dropped 4 bases and J dropped 8 bases, with 20 bases sitting between them. CDR3 length: 14 amino acids.

The CDR3 loop reads CATSEHRGGEQYF. The CDR3 region has the DNA TGTGCCACCAGTGAACACAGGGGTGGCGAGCAGTACTTC. The V gene is TRBV24-1, the J gene TRBJ2-7; TRBD1 matches 7 bases. J was trimmed by 6 bases and V by 4 bases; bases with no gene match: 5. The germline gives CDR1 KGHDR, CDR2 SFDVKD. The CDR3 has 13 amino acids.

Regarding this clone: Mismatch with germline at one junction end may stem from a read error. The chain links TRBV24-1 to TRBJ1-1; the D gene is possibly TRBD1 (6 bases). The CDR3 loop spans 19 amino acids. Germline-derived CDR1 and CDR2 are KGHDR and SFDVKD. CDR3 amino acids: CATSDLFLESVRGNTEAFF. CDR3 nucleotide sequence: TGTGCCACCAGTGATTTGTTTTTAGAATCGGTGAGGGGGAACACTGAAGCCTTCTTT.

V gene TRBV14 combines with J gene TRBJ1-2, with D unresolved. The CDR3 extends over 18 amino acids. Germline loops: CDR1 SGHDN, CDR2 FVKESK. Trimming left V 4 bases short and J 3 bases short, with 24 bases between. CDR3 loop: CASSRLNTLDPEDYGYTF. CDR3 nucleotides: TGTGCCAGCAGCCGATTAAATACCTTGGACCCGGAGGACTATGGCTACACCTTC.

The CDR3 here is CASSLRTGPGNQPQHF. In DNA form, the CDR3 reads TGTGCCAGCAGCCTGCGGACAGGGCCGGGCAATCAGCCCCAGCATTTT. The chain uses TRBV5-4 and TRBJ1-5, with 8 nucleotides matching TRBD1. CDR3 size: 16 residues. V lost 4 bases, J lost 2 bases, and 8 bases stayed unmatched. Per the germline V gene, CDR1 is SGHNT and CDR2 is YYREEE (reference sequence). The full variable domain, rest sourced from reference TRBV5-4 and TRBJ1-5, is ETGVTQSPTHLIKTRGQQVTLRCSSQSGHNTVSWYQQALGQGPQFIFQYYREEENGRGNFPPRFSGLQFPNYSSELNVNALELDDSALYLCASSLRTGPGNQPQHFGDGTRLSIL.

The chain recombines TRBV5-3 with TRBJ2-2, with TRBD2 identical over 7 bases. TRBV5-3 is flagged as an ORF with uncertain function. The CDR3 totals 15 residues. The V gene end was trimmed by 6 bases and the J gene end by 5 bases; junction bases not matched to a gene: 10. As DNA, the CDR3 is TGTGCCAGAATGGGGGAGGGAGGGAAAACCGGGGAGCTGTTTTTT. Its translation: CARMGEGGKTGELFF.

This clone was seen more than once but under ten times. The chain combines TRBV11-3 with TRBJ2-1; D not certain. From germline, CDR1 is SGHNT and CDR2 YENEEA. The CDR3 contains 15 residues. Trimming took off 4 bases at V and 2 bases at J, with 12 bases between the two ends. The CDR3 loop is CASSSVRSPYNEQFF. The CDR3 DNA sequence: TGTGCCAGCAGCTCCGTGCGGAGCCCCTACAATGAGCAGTTCTTC.